Following are 25 T cell receptor beta chains from one sample sequenced in a study of radiation and T cells in renal cell carcinoma. Indicated time point: blood 4 weeks post-SBRT, at nephrectomy. Treatment noted: 15 Gy SBRT to primary tumor, nephrectomy 4 weeks later. TCRdb's table, derived via immunoSEQ multiplex PCR, lists solely in-frame clones and lacks some. The profile shows around 94,000 clones, 85% of them singletons. The sequencing here drew on blood, taken from a patient whose treatment included radiotherapy and nephrectomy. Source of these receptors: a man in his fifties or sixties with renal cell carcinoma.

The rearrangement uses TRBV2 and TRBJ2-1; 9 positions agree with TRBD1. Germline V gene data show CDR1 as SNHLY and CDR2 as FYNNEI. This CDR3 spans 14 amino acids. The V and J ends lost 4 bases and 6 bases, in that order; junction bases with no gene match: 4. The CDR3 loop reads CASSVQGQGNEQFF. For the CDR3, the DNA is TGTGCCAGCAGTGTACAGGGACAGGGCAATGAGCAGTTCTTC. The variable domain in full, with the rest retrieved from reference TRBV2 and TRBJ2-1, is EPEVTQTPSHQVTQMGQEVILRCVPISNHLYFYWYRQILGQKVEFLVSFYNNEISEKSEIFDDQFSVERPDGSNFTLKIRSTKLEDSAMYFCASSVQGQGNEQFFGPGTRLTVL.

Remarks on this clone: At the DNA level, this CDR3 is encoded by other sequences in the same sample as well. The J gene is TRBJ2-5, the V gene TRBV5-4; TRBD2 aligns across 9 bases. The CDR3 loop spans 14 amino acids. CDR1 SGHNT and CDR2 YYREEE come from the germline V gene (reference sequence). J was trimmed by 5 bases and V by 4 bases; bases with no gene match: 6. CDR3 residues: CASSHSGSQETQYF. For the CDR3, the DNA is TGTGCCAGCAGCCATAGCGGGAGTCAGGAGACCCAGTACTTC.

This sequence joins TRBV19 and TRBJ1-2, with 7 bases aligning to TRBD1. Germline V gene data show CDR1 as LNHDA and CDR2 as SQIVND (reference sequence). The trim removed 7 bases at V and 4 bases at J, leaving 12 bases unmatched. The CDR3 has 15 residues. CDR3 nucleotides: TGTGCCAGTACCCTACCGGGACAGCTTTTCTATGGCTACACCTTC. Residues: CASTLPGQLFYGYTF.

V is TRBV2 and J is TRBJ2-3, with 7 nucleotides matching TRBD1. The CDR3 is 13 amino acids. Unmatched junction bases numbered 7, after V lost 9 bases and J lost 4 bases. The germline gives CDR1 SNHLY, CDR2 FYNNEI. The chain's CDR3 is CASGTDLPDTQYF. DNA for the CDR3: TGTGCCAGTGGGACAGATCTCCCAGATACGCAGTATTTT.

This chain connects TRBV7-2 to TRBJ1-4; 9 bases are shared with TRBD1. In germline, CDR1 is SGHTA, CDR2 FQGNSA. The J segment lost 4 bases and the V segment lost 2 bases, leaving 5 bases of the junction unmatched. The CDR3 covers 16 residues. Here the CDR3 reads CASSLTGGYSNEKLFF. The CDR3 DNA follows: TGTGCCAGCAGCTTAACAGGGGGCTACAGTAATGAAAAACTGTTTTTT. Based on the CDR3 plus reference TRBV7-2 and TRBJ1-4, the full variable domain is GAGVSQSPSNKVTEKGKDVELRCDPISGHTALYWYRQSLGQGLEFLIYFQGNSAPDKSGLPSDRFSAERTGGSVSTLTIQRTQQEDSAVYLCASSLTGGYSNEKLFFGSGTQLSVL.

The chain joins TRBV9 to TRBJ2-3, with D possibly called TRBD1 or TRBD2 (5 bases each). The germline V and J ends were trimmed by 0 bases and 3 bases, with 17 bases remaining between them. CDR3 length: 17 residues. Looked up from germline, CDR1 is SGDLS and CDR2 is YYNGEE. The CDR3 nucleotides are TGTGCCAGCAGCGTAGATTGGGGGAATCGAAAGACAGATACGCAGTATTTT. Its protein product is CASSVDWGNRKTDTQYF.

The rearrangement links TRBV7-9 to TRBJ2-7, with a tentative D call TRBD2 (6 bases). CDR1 and CDR2 from the germline V gene are SEHNR and FQNEAQ (reference sequence). The CDR3 loop spans 13 amino acids. Trimming cost V 2 bases and J 7 bases, with 12 bases left between them. The CDR3 region has the DNA TGTGCCAGCAGCTTAAACCCAGGAGGGGAGCAGTACTTC. Its translation: CASSLNPGGEQYF.

The chain couples TRBV6-4 to TRBJ2-3; D is uncertain. Trimming removed 3 bases at V and 2 bases at J, with 9 bases between. This CDR3 has 14 amino acids. Germline V gene sequence: CDR1 MRHNA, CDR2 SNTAGT. CDR3 region: CASSDRQNTDTQYF. The CDR3 DNA sequence: TGTGCCAGCAGTGATCGTCAGAACACAGATACGCAGTATTTT.

The CDR3 protein is CASSLSRLTYEQYF. The CDR3 region has the DNA TGCGCCAGCAGCCTTTCTCGTCTGACCTACGAGCAGTACTTC. The chain links TRBV4-1 to TRBJ2-7; D remains ambiguous. The CDR3 has 14 residues. V was trimmed by 4 bases and J by 2 bases, leaving 12 bases between them. Germline values: CDR1 MGHRA, CDR2 YSYEKL.

The CDR3 here is CASSLDADYEQYF. The CDR3 bases are TGTGCCAGCAGCTTAGATGCAGACTACGAGCAGTACTTC. This chain uses TRBV7-9 with TRBJ2-7, with no clear D. V was trimmed by 1 base and J by 3 bases, leaving 7 bases between them. The CDR3 runs 13 residues. CDR1 and CDR2 (germline): SEHNR, FQNEAQ (reference sequence).

This clone was seen a single time. This sequence joins TRBV19 and TRBJ2-3; TRBD2 aligns across 8 bases. The V and J ends lost 10 bases and 0 bases, in that order; junction bases with no gene match: 6. This CDR3 has 14 amino acids. Germline CDR1 and CDR2: LNHDA and SQIVND (reference sequence). CDR3 bases: TGTGCCACCCGTAGCGGGAAAAGCACAGATACGCAGTATTTT. Translating it yields CATRSGKSTDTQYF.

The chain has TRBV19 and TRBJ2-1; the match to TRBD1 covers 9 bases. Germline V gene lookup returns CDR1 LNHDA and CDR2 SQIVND (reference sequence). The J segment lost 6 bases and the V segment lost 5 bases, leaving 8 bases of the junction unmatched. The CDR3 contains 15 residues. CDR3 loop: CASSQIQGAINEQFF. CDR3 DNA sequence: TGTGCCAGTAGTCAAATACAGGGGGCTATCAATGAGCAGTTCTTC.

The V call is TRBV4-2, the J call TRBJ1-6; no firm D call. CDR3 length: 15 amino acids. Deletions cut 0 bases from V and 7 bases from J, with 10 bases between. CDR1 is LGHNA, CDR2 YNFKEQ, per germline. The CDR3 here is CASSQESLRNSPLHF. Here the CDR3 DNA reads TGTGCCAGCAGCCAAGAATCGCTTCGCAATTCACCCCTCCACTTT.

This sequence joins TRBV28 and TRBJ1-1, with a tentative D call TRBD1 (5 bases). In germline, CDR1 is MDHEN, CDR2 SYDVKM. V lost 8 bases to trimming and J lost 1 base, with 14 bases between them. The CDR3 is made up of 14 amino acids. The CDR3 reads CASERPGWNTEAFF. CDR3 bases: TGTGCCAGCGAACGCCCAGGGTGGAACACTGAAGCTTTCTTT.

In its sample, this clone was seen once. The CDR3 nucleotides are TGTGCCAGCAGCCCAGGGGTACCCCTCCACTTT. Translated, it gives CASSPGVPLHF. The V gene is TRBV5-8, the J gene TRBJ1-6; a possible D gene is TRBD1 (6 bases). CDR1 is SGHTS and CDR2 is YDEGEE in the germline V gene. CDR3 size: 11 residues. Trimming pared 4 bases from V and 12 bases from J, leaving 8 bases between. Looking up the rest from reference TRBV5-8 and TRBJ1-6 gives the full variable domain: EAGVTQSPTHLIKTRGQQATLRCSPISGHTSVYWYQQALGLGLQFLLWYDEGEERNRGNFPPRFSGRQFPNYSSELNVNALELEDSALYLCASSPGVPLHFGNGTRLTVT.

The chain employs TRBV19 and TRBJ1-2; 11 nucleotides match TRBD1. V dropped 8 bases and J dropped 8; count of bases not matched to a gene: 7. Germline lookup yields CDR1 LNHDA and CDR2 SQIVND (reference sequence). The CDR3 extends over 13 amino acids. The CDR3 is CASLGQGVGGYTF. CDR3 DNA: TGTGCCAGTTTGGGACAGGGGGTTGGCGGCTACACCTTC.

The chain links TRBV4-1 to TRBJ2-5, with D unresolved. The germline V and J ends were trimmed by 1 base and 5 bases, with 5 bases remaining between them. This CDR3 is 12 amino acids long. Germline V CDR1 and CDR2: MGHRA, YSYEKL. The CDR3 nucleotides are TGCGCCAGCAGCCAAGTCGCGGAGACCCAGTACTTC. Amino acids: CASSQVAETQYF.

CDR3 sequence (DNA): TGTGCCAGCAGCAAAGGTATGTCGTTGGCAGGGGGATTAGAGAGCTCCTACAATGAGCAGTTCTTC. It yields the protein CASSKGMSLAGGLESSYNEQFF. The chain has TRBV21-1 and TRBJ2-1; the table's D call, TRBD1, has no DNA check behind it. TRBV21-1 is marked as a pseudogene. This CDR3 is built from 22 residues.

V is TRBV5-1 and J is TRBJ2-1; 7 nucleotides agree with TRBD2. This CDR3 comprises 12 residues. Per germline, CDR1 SGHRS and CDR2 YFSETQ. V shed 0 bases and J 9 bases; nucleotides not matched to a gene: 0. Here the CDR3 DNA reads TGCGCCAGCAGCTTGGTAGCGGGTGAGCAGTTCTTC. This codes for CASSLVAGEQFF.

The chain joins TRBV28 to TRBJ2-5; D is perhaps TRBD2 (5 bases). V gave up 1 base and J gave up 5 bases, with 11 bases separating them. The CDR3 length is 14 residues. Germline V gene data show CDR1 as MDHEN and CDR2 as SYDVKM. CDR3 DNA: TGTGCCAGCAGTTTATTCCAAACGGGGGAGACCCAGTACTTC. Protein sequence: CASSLFQTGETQYF.

The rearrangement links TRBV5-8 to TRBJ2-3; D is perhaps TRBD2 (6 bases). Germline V lookup: CDR1 SGHTS, CDR2 YDEGEE. The CDR3 is 15 amino acids. Trimming stripped 1 base from V and 0 bases from J, with 9 bases between. The CDR3 coding sequence is TGTGCCAGCAGCTTGCCCGGGGGTAGCACAGATACGCAGTATTTT. Protein: CASSLPGGSTDTQYF.

V and J are TRBV5-1 and TRBJ1-6, with D possibly matching TRBD1 (6 bases). V was cut by 4 bases and J by 3 bases, with 11 bases left in between. CDR3 length: 15 amino acids. Germline V gene lookup returns CDR1 SGHRS and CDR2 YFSETQ. CDR3 in DNA: TGCGCCAGCAGCCCCGGACAGTTCTATAATTCACCCCTCCACTTT. Residues: CASSPGQFYNSPLHF.

The chain uses TRBV5-1 and TRBJ2-3; D possibly corresponds to TRBD2 (6 bases). Looked up from germline, CDR1 is SGHRS and CDR2 is YFSETQ. V dropped 0 bases and J dropped 0 bases, with 11 bases sitting between them. There are 16 residues in the CDR3. CDR3 sequence (DNA): TGCGCCAGCAGCTTGGCCGGGGGAAGGAGCACAGATACGCAGTATTTT. Translated: CASSLAGGRSTDTQYF.

The rearrangement joins TRBV5-1 to TRBJ2-5; 9 nucleotides line up with TRBD1. The J call may be faulty, since TRBJ2-7 better matches the DNA end. The germline CDR1 and CDR2 sequences are SGHRS and YFSETQ. This CDR3 contains 16 residues. Here the CDR3 DNA reads TGCGCCAGCAGCTTGGATTCAGCGGGACAGGGCTACGAGCAGTACTTC. The encoded protein is CASSLDSAGQGYEQYF.

The chain has TRBV18 and TRBJ1-1; D is possibly TRBD1 (5 bases). The germline V gene has CDR1 KGHSH and CDR2 LQKENI. CDR3 length: 13 residues. Trimming removed 3 bases from V and 7 bases from J, with 12 bases in between. The DNA of the CDR3 is TGTGCCAGCTCACCGACGGAAGACAGTGAAGCTTTCTTT. Residues: CASSPTEDSEAFF.